The next 19 T cell receptor beta chains were all read from a single sample in a study of regulatory T cells in long-lasting Graves disease. The time point was: persistent/refractory GD, antithyroid drugs over 5 years with positive TRAb. Preparation of the TCR library used RNA extracted from PBMCs. TCR beta libraries were built with iRepertoire HTBI primers and Arm-PCR of CDR3 regions. Each CDR3 protein is one row after TCRdb ran MiXCR on the multiplex PCR reads. The sample has about 300,000 distinct CDR3 sequences, 20% to 25% seen once. This material consisted of peripheral blood mononuclear cells (PBMCs), taken when the disease was refractory, from a patient treated with antithyroid drugs. These receptors were collected from a female donor with Graves disease.

V and J are TRBV19 and TRBJ1-1, with 7 bases identical to TRBD1. Germline V gene sequence: CDR1 LNHDA, CDR2 SQIVND (reference sequence). The V gene end was trimmed by 5 bases and the J gene end by 0 bases; junction bases not matched to a gene: 6. This CDR3 contains 15 residues. The CDR3 DNA reads TGTGCCAGTAGTGCCTACAGGGGAATGAACACTGAAGCTTTCTTT. It encodes CASSAYRGMNTEAFF.

The table lists this clonotype with many counts. The rearrangement uses TRBV28 and TRBJ1-4; D is unresolved. CDR3 size: 17 residues. The V gene lost 5 bases and the J gene lost 0 bases, with 16 bases spanning the gap. Germline V gene data show CDR1 as MDHEN and CDR2 as SYDVKM. CDR3 residues: CASSPPVSAATNEKLFF. The DNA for the CDR3 is TGTGCCAGCAGTCCACCAGTCTCCGCCGCAACTAATGAAAAACTGTTTTTT.

This clonotype was detected only a few times. The rearrangement uses TRBV20-1 and TRBJ1-4; TRBD1 matches 10 bases. V lost 5 bases, J lost 7 bases, and 4 bases stayed unmatched. Germline CDR1 reads DFQATT; CDR2 reads SNEGSKA (reference sequence). The CDR3 extends over 13 amino acids. CDR3 sequence reads: CSAPGTGVEKLFF. Written as DNA, the CDR3 is TGCAGTGCTCCCGGGACAGGGGTTGAAAAACTGTTTTTT.

The gene calls are TRBV12-3 or TRBV12-4 and TRBJ2-3, with no clear D. The CDR3 totals 14 residues. V lost 3 bases and J lost 4, with 11 bases in between. Here the CDR3 reads CASSFSESPDTQYF. CDR3 nucleotide sequence: TGTGCCAGCAGTTTCAGCGAATCCCCAGATACGCAGTATTTT.

The chain employs TRBV3-1 and TRBJ2-7; possibly TRBD2 for D (6 bases). V was cut by 2 bases and J by 1 base, with 9 bases left in between. The CDR3 totals 14 residues. Germline values: CDR1 LGHDT, CDR2 YNNKEL (reference sequence). The CDR3 reads CASSQPGVSYEQYF. CDR3 coding DNA: TGTGCCAGCAGCCAACCGGGAGTATCCTACGAGCAGTACTTC.

A few counts support this clonotype. The chain joins TRBV19 to TRBJ1-1, with D uncertain. The germline V gene has CDR1 LNHDA and CDR2 SQIVND (reference sequence). Trimming stripped 3 bases from V and 1 base from J, with 6 bases between. The CDR3 has 13 residues. The CDR3 coding sequence is TGTGCCAGTAGTATGAAACAGAACACTGAAGCTTTCTTT. Protein: CASSMKQNTEAFF.

The chain uses TRBV4-3 and TRBJ2-4; D is unclear. The CDR3 spans 16 residues. Trimming shortened V by 0 bases and J by 0 bases, and 9 bases separated the two germline ends. CDR1 is LGHNA, CDR2 YSLEER, per germline. The CDR3 loop is CASSQDQSTAKNIQYF. The CDR3 DNA reads TGCGCCAGCAGCCAAGATCAATCAACAGCCAAAAACATTCAGTACTTC.

The genes are TRBV6-2 or TRBV6-3 and TRBJ2-1; 10 nucleotides line up with TRBD1. In germline, CDR1 is MNHEY, CDR2 SVGEGT. J gave up 5 bases and V 4 bases, and 5 bases lay outside the gene matches. CDR3 size: 15 residues. The CDR3 spells CASSSWTGGDNEQFF. The CDR3 DNA follows: TGTGCCAGCAGTTCATGGACAGGGGGGGACAATGAGCAGTTCTTC.

J is TRBJ2-7 and V is TRBV5-4, with 7 positions matching TRBD2. CDR1 is SGHNT and CDR2 is YYREEE in the germline V gene (reference sequence). J was trimmed by 7 bases and V by 1 base; bases with no gene match: 8. This CDR3 is built from 14 residues. CDR3 DNA: TGTGCCAGCAGCTTGATCTTCGGGGAGGGGGAGCAGTACTTC. Translation gives CASSLIFGEGEQYF.

V and J are TRBV7-2 and TRBJ2-1; D gene ambiguous. This CDR3 is built from 14 residues. Germline-derived CDR1 and CDR2 are SGHTA and FQGNSA. Trimming removed 5 bases from V and 8 bases from J, with 16 bases in between. CDR3 sequence: CASSPGPVGDEQFF. The CDR3 nucleotides are TGTGCCAGCAGCCCCGGGCCAGTGGGCGATGAGCAGTTCTTC. Drawing the rest from reference TRBV7-2 and TRBJ2-1, the complete variable domain is GAGVSQSPSNKVTEKGKDVELRCDPISGHTALYWYRQSLGQGLEFLIYFQGNSAPDKSGLPSDRFSAERTGGSVSTLTIQRTQQEDSAVYLCASSPGPVGDEQFFGPGTRLTVL.

As concerns this clonotype: One end of the junction fails to match germline, which may point to a read error. This rearrangement joins TRBV20-1 to TRBJ1-6; TRBD1 aligns across 12 bases. Germline CDR1 reads DFQATT; CDR2 reads SNEGSKA (reference sequence). The CDR3 covers 13 residues. CDR3 in DNA: TGCAGTACTAGAGGGACAGGGGGCTCACCCCTCCACTTT. Protein: CSTRGTGGSPLHF.

In this sample, this clonotype turned up many times. The chain joins TRBV3-1 to TRBJ2-7, with D unresolved. Per the germline V gene, CDR1 is LGHDT and CDR2 is YNNKEL (reference sequence). Between the trimmed V and J ends, which lost 4 bases and 7 bases, there was a span of 8 bases. CDR3 length: 11 amino acids. CDR3 in DNA: TGTGCCAGCAGCCGGAGTGGGGAGCAGTACTTC. Its protein product is CASSRSGEQYF.

The CDR3 spells CASSLGTNSYEQYF. The CDR3 DNA is TGTGCCAGCAGTTTGGGGACCAACTCCTACGAGCAGTACTTC. The chain links TRBV12-3 or TRBV12-4 to TRBJ2-7, with D perhaps assigned TRBD1 or TRBD2 (5 bases each). V was trimmed by 3 bases and J by 0 bases, leaving 9 bases between them. The CDR3 totals 14 residues.

The table lists this clonotype with many counts. The rearrangement links TRBV7-6 to TRBJ1-1, with D perhaps matching TRBD1 (5 bases). The V gene lost 1 base and the J gene lost 0 bases, with 18 bases spanning the gap. The germline gives CDR1 SGHVS, CDR2 FNYEAQ. This CDR3 is built from 18 residues. The CDR3 is CASSLVLRRDQMNTEAFF. The CDR3, as DNA: TGTGCCAGCAGCTTAGTTTTGAGGAGGGACCAAATGAACACTGAAGCTTTCTTT.

This clonotype was detected only a few times. The rearrangement uses TRBV5-1 and TRBJ2-1; 8 bases are a match to TRBD1. V was clipped by 3 bases and J by 7 bases; unmatched bases: 9. In germline, CDR1 is SGHRS, CDR2 YFSETQ. The CDR3 spans 15 residues. The DNA for the CDR3 is TGCGCCAGCAGCTCTCAGGGGGCGGCCCAGAATGAGCAGTTCTTC. It specifies CASSSQGAAQNEQFF.

This clonotype was seen ten or more times. V gene TRBV30 combines with J gene TRBJ2-7; D gene unclear. The CDR3 is 12 residues long. V lost 2 bases and J lost 5, with 10 bases in between. Germline-derived CDR1 and CDR2 are GTSNPN and SVGIG (reference sequence). The CDR3 loop reads CAWSRGRDEQYF. In DNA, the CDR3 is TGTGCCTGGAGTCGAGGCCGTGACGAGCAGTACTTC.

The rearrangement uses TRBV11-2 and TRBJ2-2, with 8 bases lining up with TRBD1. The trim removed 2 bases at V and 3 bases at J, leaving 11 bases unmatched. Germline values: CDR1 SGHAT, CDR2 FQNNGV. The CDR3 consists of 18 residues. CDR3 sequence reads: CASSLILQDRAYTGELFF. The CDR3 DNA sequence: TGTGCCAGCAGCTTAATTCTCCAGGACAGGGCTTACACCGGGGAGCTGTTTTTT.

This clonotype showed up just a few times. DNA for the CDR3: TGTGCCAGCAGCCAAGCGGTCCAGGGCTACGAGCAGTACTTC. Residues: CASSQAVQGYEQYF. The rearrangement uses TRBV3-1 and TRBJ2-7; D may be TRBD1 (5 bases). CDR3 size: 14 residues. Trimming left V 1 base short and J 3 bases short, with 10 bases between. Germline assignment: CDR1 LGHDT and CDR2 YNNKEL (reference sequence).

This clonotype has a handful of counts. This chain links TRBV6-1 with TRBJ2-7; 10 bases agree with TRBD1. The germline gives CDR1 MNHNS, CDR2 SASEGT. There are 15 residues in the CDR3. The V and J ends lost 3 bases and 5 bases, in that order; junction bases with no gene match: 7. The CDR3 DNA reads TGTGCCAGCAGTGACATGGGACAGGGGTTCAACGAGCAGTACTTC. Translating it yields CASSDMGQGFNEQYF.